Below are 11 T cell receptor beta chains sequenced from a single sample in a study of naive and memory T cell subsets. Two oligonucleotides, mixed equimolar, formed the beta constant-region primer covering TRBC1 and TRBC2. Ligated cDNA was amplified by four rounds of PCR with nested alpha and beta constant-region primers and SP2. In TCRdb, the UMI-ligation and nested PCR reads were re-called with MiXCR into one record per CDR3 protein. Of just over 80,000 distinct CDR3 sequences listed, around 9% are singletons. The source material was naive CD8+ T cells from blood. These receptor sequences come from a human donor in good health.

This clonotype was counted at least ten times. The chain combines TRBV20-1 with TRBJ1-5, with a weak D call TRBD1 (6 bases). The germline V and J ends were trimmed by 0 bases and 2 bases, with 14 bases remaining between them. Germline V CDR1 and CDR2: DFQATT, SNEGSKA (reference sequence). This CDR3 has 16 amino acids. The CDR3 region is CSARETGYSGNQPQHF. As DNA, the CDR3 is TGCAGTGCTAGAGAAACAGGGTATTCAGGCAATCAGCCCCAGCATTTT.

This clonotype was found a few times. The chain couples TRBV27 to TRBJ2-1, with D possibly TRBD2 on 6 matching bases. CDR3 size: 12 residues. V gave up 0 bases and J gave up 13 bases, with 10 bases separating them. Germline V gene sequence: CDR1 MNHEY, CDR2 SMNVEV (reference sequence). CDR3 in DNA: TGTGCCAGCAGTTTATCGGCGGGACCACAGTTCTTC. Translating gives CASSLSAGPQFF.

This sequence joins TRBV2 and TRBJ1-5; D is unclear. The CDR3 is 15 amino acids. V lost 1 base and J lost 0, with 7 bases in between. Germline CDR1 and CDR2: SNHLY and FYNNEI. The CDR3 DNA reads TGTGCCAGCAGTGAAGACAGTTATAGCAATCAGCCCCAGCATTTT. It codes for CASSEDSYSNQPQHF.

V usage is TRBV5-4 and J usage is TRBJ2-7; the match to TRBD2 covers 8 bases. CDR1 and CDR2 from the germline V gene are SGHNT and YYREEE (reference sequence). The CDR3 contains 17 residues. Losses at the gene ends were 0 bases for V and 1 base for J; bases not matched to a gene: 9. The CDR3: CASSLDFRGGRSYEQYF. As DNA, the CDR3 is TGTGCCAGCAGCTTGGATTTCCGGGGGGGGCGGTCCTACGAGCAGTACTTC.

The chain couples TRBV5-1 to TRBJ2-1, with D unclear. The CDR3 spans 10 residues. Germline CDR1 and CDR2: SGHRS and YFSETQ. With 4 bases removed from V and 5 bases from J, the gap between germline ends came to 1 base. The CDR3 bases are TGCGCCAGCAGCAACAATGAGCAGTTCTTC. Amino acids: CASSNNEQFF. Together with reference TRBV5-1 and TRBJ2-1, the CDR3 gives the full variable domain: KAGVTQTPRYLIKTRGQQVTLSCSPISGHRSVSWYQQTPGQGLQFLFEYFSETQRNKGNFPGRFSGRQFSNSRSEMNVSTLELGDSALYLCASSNNEQFFGPGTRLTVL.

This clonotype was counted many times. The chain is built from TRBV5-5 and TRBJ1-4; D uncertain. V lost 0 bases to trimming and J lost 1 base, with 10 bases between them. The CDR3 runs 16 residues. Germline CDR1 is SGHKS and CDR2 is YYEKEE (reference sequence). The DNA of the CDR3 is TGTGCCAGCAGCTTGGCGTTCCGGGTAACTAATGAAAAACTGTTTTTT. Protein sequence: CASSLAFRVTNEKLFF.

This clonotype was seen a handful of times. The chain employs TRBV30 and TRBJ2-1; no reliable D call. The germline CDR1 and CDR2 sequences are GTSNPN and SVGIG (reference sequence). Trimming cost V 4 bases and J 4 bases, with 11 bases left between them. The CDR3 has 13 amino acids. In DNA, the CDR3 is TGTGCCTGGACAGGCTTACCTTACAATGAGCAGTTCTTC. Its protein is CAWTGLPYNEQFF.

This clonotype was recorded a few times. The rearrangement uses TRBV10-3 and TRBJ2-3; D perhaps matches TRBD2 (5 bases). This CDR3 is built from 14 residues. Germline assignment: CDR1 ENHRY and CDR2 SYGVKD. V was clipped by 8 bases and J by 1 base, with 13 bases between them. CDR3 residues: CAIEGVGGTDTQYF. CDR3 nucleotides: TGTGCCATCGAGGGAGTCGGGGGCACAGATACGCAGTATTTT.

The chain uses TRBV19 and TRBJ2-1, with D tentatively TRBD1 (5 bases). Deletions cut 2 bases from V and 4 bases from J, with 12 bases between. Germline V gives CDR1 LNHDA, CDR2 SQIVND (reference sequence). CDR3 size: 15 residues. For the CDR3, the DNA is TGTGCCAGTAGTATAAGCAGGGCGAAATACAATGAGCAGTTCTTC. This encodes CASSISRAKYNEQFF.

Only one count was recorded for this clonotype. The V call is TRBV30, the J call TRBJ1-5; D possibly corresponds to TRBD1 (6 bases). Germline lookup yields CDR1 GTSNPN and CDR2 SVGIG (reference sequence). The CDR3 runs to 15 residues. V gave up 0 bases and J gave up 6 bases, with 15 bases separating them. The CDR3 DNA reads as TGTGCCTGGAGTGTCCGGGGGGCCTCCAGTCAGCCCCAGCATTTT. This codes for CAWSVRGASSQPQHF.

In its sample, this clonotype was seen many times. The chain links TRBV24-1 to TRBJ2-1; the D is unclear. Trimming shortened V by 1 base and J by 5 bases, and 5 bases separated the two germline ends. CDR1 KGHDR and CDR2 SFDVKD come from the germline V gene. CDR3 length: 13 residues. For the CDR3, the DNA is TGTGCCACCAGTGATTTTCCGGACAATGAGCAGTTCTTC. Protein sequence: CATSDFPDNEQFF.